This passage covers 8 T cell receptor beta chains from one sample sequenced in a study of T cell changes during pregnancy in multiple sclerosis. Some clones are missing from TCRdb's copy, which holds only in-frame ones; the method was immunoSEQ multiplex PCR. The data contain under 110,000 clones, less than 95% of them singletons. Sequenced material: peripheral blood, taken after pregnancy. The receptors were sampled from a female donor with multiple sclerosis, enrolled in a pregnancy study.

The V call is TRBV7-2, the J call TRBJ2-7, with 7 bases that match TRBD1. V was pared by 3 bases and J by 4 bases, with 0 bases of the junction left unmatched. Germline CDR1 and CDR2: SGHTA and FQGNSA. CDR3 size: 12 residues. The CDR3 sequence is CASSLTGYEQYF. The CDR3 DNA follows: TGTGCCAGCAGCTTGACAGGGTACGAGCAGTACTTC.

This chain uses TRBV6-6 with TRBJ1-2, with D perhaps TRBD1 (6 bases). V lost 6 bases and J 8 bases, leaving 22 bases between the germline ends. Germline lookup yields CDR1 MNHNY and CDR2 SVGAGI (reference sequence). The CDR3 is 15 residues long. Here the CDR3 DNA reads TGTGCCAGCAGCAAACAGGGCCGTTGGGTGGGCGGCTACACCTTC. Encoded protein: CASSKQGRWVGGYTF.

J is TRBJ2-7 and V is TRBV5-1, with TRBD2 matching 12 bases. J was trimmed by 0 bases and V by 4 bases; bases with no gene match: 5. This CDR3 contains 16 residues. Per germline, CDR1 SGHRS and CDR2 YFSETQ. The CDR3 DNA follows: TGCGCCAGCAGCGGGGGACTAGCGGGCCTCTCCTACGAGCAGTACTTC. As protein: CASSGGLAGLSYEQYF.

The CDR3 loop reads CASSQYTGEGTEAFF. Here the CDR3 DNA reads TGCGCCAGCAGCCAATACACAGGGGAAGGCACTGAAGCTTTCTTT. This chain links TRBV4-1 with TRBJ1-1, with TRBD1 identical over 7 bases. This CDR3 contains 15 residues. CDR1 and CDR2 (germline): MGHRA, YSYEKL. The V segment lost 2 bases and the J segment 4 bases; nucleotides outside the gene matches: 7.

CDR3 nucleotides: TGCAGCGTGGAGGGCAGTAACTATGGCTACACCTTC. Translation gives CSVEGSNYGYTF. This chain joins TRBV29-1 and TRBJ1-2, with no clear D. V was cut by 6 bases and J by 1 base, with 9 bases left in between. Germline V gene data show CDR1 as SQVTM and CDR2 as ANQGSEA. CDR3 size: 12 residues.

This sequence joins TRBV5-1 and TRBJ1-2; 8 bases agree with TRBD1. The CDR3 has 16 amino acids. Germline V gene sequence: CDR1 SGHRS, CDR2 YFSETQ. V dropped 0 bases and J dropped 2; count of bases not matched to a gene: 6. In nucleotides, the CDR3 is TGCGCCAGCAGCTTGGGACGGACAGGGTCCAACTATGGCTACACCTTC. Encoded protein: CASSLGRTGSNYGYTF.

For this clone: The junction shows a germline mismatch at one end, possibly a read error. V is TRBV19 and J is TRBJ1-5; TRBD1 matches at 12 bases. The CDR3 totals 15 residues. Germline assignment: CDR1 LNHDA and CDR2 SQIVND (reference sequence). As DNA, the CDR3 is TGTGCCAGTAGTCCTGGGACAGGGGGCAAACAGCCCCAGCATTTT. This sequence encodes CASSPGTGGKQPQHF.

The V gene is TRBV27, the J gene TRBJ2-3, with 9 bases identical to TRBD1. This CDR3 has 15 amino acids. Germline CDR1 reads MNHEY; CDR2 reads SMNVEV (reference sequence). V lost 4 bases, J lost 2 bases, and 4 bases stayed unmatched. This CDR3 is CASSYGQGFTDTQYF. For the CDR3, the DNA is TGTGCCAGCAGTTACGGACAGGGGTTCACAGATACGCAGTATTTT.